One and the same sample provided the 30 T cell receptor beta chains below, sequenced in a study of CD8 T cells in ankylosing spondylitis. TCRdb independently ran MiXCR on the 5' RACE reads; one entry per CDR3 protein. The table includes 85,000 to 100,000 distinct CDR3 sequences, about 9% detected once. Sequenced material: blood, either unsorted or a sorted T cell fraction (not recorded which). Source of these receptors: a male donor with ankylosing spondylitis or in good health (not recorded which).

There are many counts of this clonotype. This chain uses TRBV5-1 with TRBJ2-5; D unclear. CDR1 SGHRS and CDR2 YFSETQ come from the germline V gene. The CDR3 spans 14 residues. Between the trimmed V and J ends, which lost 0 bases and 2 bases, there was a span of 8 bases. The CDR3 coding sequence is TGCGCCAGCAGCTTGGGTACCTTTCAAGAGACCCAGTACTTC. Residues: CASSLGTFQETQYF.

This clonotype has ten or more counts. One end of the junction does not line up with germline, which may come from a read error. This rearrangement joins TRBV7-7 to TRBJ2-1, with D unresolved. This CDR3 spans 13 amino acids. Germline V gene sequence: CDR1 SSHAT, CDR2 FNYEAQ (reference sequence). The CDR3 reads CASSLAGLNEQFF. CDR3 sequence (DNA): TGTGCTAGCAGCTTAGCTGGGCTCAATGAGCAGTTCTTC.

In this sample, this clonotype turned up many times. The rearrangement links TRBV5-6 to TRBJ2-1, with 10 positions matching TRBD1. V shed 2 bases and J 14 bases; nucleotides not matched to a gene: 10. CDR3 length: 14 residues. Germline V gene sequence: CDR1 SGHDT, CDR2 YYEEEE. In DNA, the CDR3 is TGTGCCAGCAGCTTAGGGACAGGGGTGATAGTGGAGTTCTTC. Translating gives CASSLGTGVIVEFF. The full variable domain, in which reference TRBV5-6 and TRBJ2-1 provide the parts outside the CDR3, is DAGVTQSPTHLIKTRGQQVTLRCSPKSGHDTVSWYQQALGQGPQFIFQYYEEEERQRGNFPDRFSGHQFPNYSSELNVNALLLGDSALYLCASSLGTGVIVEFFGPGTRLTVL.

This clonotype turned up a few times. The J gene is TRBJ2-7, the V gene TRBV14; possibly TRBD1 for D (5 bases). V was cut by 4 bases and J by 1 base, with 17 bases left in between. CDR1 and CDR2 (germline): SGHDN, FVKESK. The CDR3 covers 16 residues. In DNA, the CDR3 is TGTGCCAGCAGCCGACACCAGGGAAGGGGATCCTACGAGCAGTACTTC. This sequence encodes CASSRHQGRGSYEQYF.

This clonotype was found many times. This chain uses TRBV4-2 with TRBJ2-3, with TRBD2 as a possible D gene (7 bases). CDR1 and CDR2 from the germline V gene are LGHNA and YNFKEQ. V lost 0 bases, J lost 4 bases, and 14 bases lay in between. CDR3 length: 16 amino acids. The CDR3 DNA sequence: TGTGCCAGCAGCCAAGAAGGGGGGGTCGGGGCAGATACGCAGTATTTT. This gives the protein CASSQEGGVGADTQYF.

Note on this clonotype: A read error may be the cause here, since a much bigger clone is one base away. The chain has TRBV7-6 and TRBJ2-1; 10 nucleotides align to TRBD1. Unmatched junction bases numbered 10, after V lost 8 bases and J lost 6 bases. This CDR3 is built from 15 residues. Germline CDR1 SGHVS, CDR2 FNYEAQ. As DNA, the CDR3 is TGTGCCAGCGGCACCGACAGGGGGCTTATCAATGAGCAGTTCTTC. Its protein product is CASGTDRGLINEQFF.

The sample holds many counts of this clonotype. The gene calls are TRBV20-1 and TRBJ1-1; D uncertain. The CDR3 extends over 12 amino acids. Germline V gene sequence: CDR1 DFQATT, CDR2 SNEGSKA (reference sequence). The V and J ends lost 3 bases and 1 base respectively, with 6 bases between them. The CDR3: CSASFTNTEAFF. CDR3 nucleotide sequence: TGCAGTGCTAGTTTTACGAACACTGAAGCTTTCTTT.

This clonotype was observed at least ten times. V is TRBV15 and J is TRBJ2-7; D is unclear. Germline V gene lookup returns CDR1 LNHNV and CDR2 YYDKDF (reference sequence). Deletions cut 0 bases from V and 3 bases from J, with 9 bases between. The CDR3 extends over 14 amino acids. The CDR3 loop is CATSRDYGSYEQYF. CDR3 coding DNA: TGTGCCACCAGCAGAGATTATGGAAGCTACGAGCAGTACTTC.

This clonotype was counted at least ten times. The chain recombines TRBV28 with TRBJ2-3; TRBD1 aligns across 7 bases. Germline loops: CDR1 MDHEN, CDR2 SYDVKM. The CDR3 consists of 15 residues. J was trimmed by 0 bases and V by 2 bases; bases with no gene match: 2. In DNA form, the CDR3 reads TGTGCCAGCAGTTTAGGGACAGATAGCACAGATACGCAGTATTTT. Translated: CASSLGTDSTDTQYF.

This clonotype was observed at least ten times. The genes are TRBV7-6 and TRBJ1-6; the D gene is possibly TRBD1 (5 bases). The CDR3 has 13 residues. The germline gives CDR1 SGHVS, CDR2 FNYEAQ. The V end lost 1 base, the J end lost 9 bases, and 7 bases lay between the germline ends. The CDR3 spells CASSLEGSSPLHF. The CDR3 DNA reads as TGTGCCAGCAGCTTAGAGGGGAGTTCACCCCTCCACTTT.

The sample holds many counts of this clonotype. This rearrangement joins TRBV7-9 to TRBJ2-3; a possible D gene is TRBD1 (6 bases). CDR1 SEHNR and CDR2 FQNEAQ come from the germline V gene (reference sequence). The CDR3 runs 15 residues. Trimming shortened V by 1 base and J by 2 bases, and 10 bases separated the two germline ends. The CDR3 here is CASSLEGHDTDTQYF. The CDR3 DNA follows: TGTGCCAGCAGCTTAGAGGGACATGACACAGATACGCAGTATTTT.

The genes are TRBV24-1 and TRBJ2-1; TRBD2 aligns across 9 bases. In germline, CDR1 is KGHDR, CDR2 SFDVKD. After removal of 4 bases from V and 4 bases from J, the junction contained 13 bases not matched to a gene. There are 18 residues in the CDR3. The CDR3 sequence is CATSDQAGGLPPYNEQFF. The CDR3 DNA is TGTGCCACCAGTGACCAAGCGGGGGGCCTGCCCCCTTACAATGAGCAGTTCTTC.

On this clonotype itself: This could be a read error, since a much larger clone is one nucleotide away. The chain combines TRBV29-1 with TRBJ2-1, with TRBD1 as a possible D gene (6 bases). The CDR3 has 13 residues. In germline, CDR1 is SQVTM, CDR2 ANQGSEA. Trimming shortened V by 5 bases and J by 8 bases, and 16 bases separated the two germline ends. CDR3 protein: CSVLAGEVDEQFF. In nucleotides, the CDR3 is TGCAGCGTTCTAGCAGGGGAAGTCGATGAGCAGTTCTTC.

This clonotype was observed at least ten times. The CDR3 here is CASSHSQNHYGYTF. The CDR3 bases are TGTGCCAGCAGCCATTCGCAGAACCACTATGGCTACACCTTC. This rearrangement joins TRBV14 to TRBJ1-2; no reliable D call. The CDR3 length is 14 residues. Per germline, CDR1 SGHDN and CDR2 FVKESK. V lost 3 bases, J lost 3 bases, and 11 bases lay in between.

This clonotype was seen at least ten times. The CDR3 spells CASSLGGGFNTGELFF. CDR3 nucleotides: TGTGCCAGCAGTTTAGGCGGGGGATTCAACACCGGGGAGCTGTTTTTT. The rearrangement joins TRBV12-3 or TRBV12-4 to TRBJ2-2; 7 positions match TRBD2. The CDR3 length is 16 residues. V lost 1 base to trimming and J lost 2 bases; unmatched junction nucleotides: 4.

This clonotype showed up many times. The rearrangement joins TRBV20-1 to TRBJ2-3; D is perhaps TRBD1 (7 bases). With 1 base removed from V and 0 bases from J, the gap between germline ends came to 26 bases. The CDR3 loop spans 20 amino acids. CDR1 and CDR2 (germline): DFQATT, SNEGSKA (reference sequence). For the CDR3, the DNA is TGCAGTGCTAGAGGGCCGGGACAGTCCCCCGGGGGAACAAGCACAGATACGCAGTATTTT. This sequence encodes CSARGPGQSPGGTSTDTQYF.

This clonotype was observed many times. V is TRBV6-4 and J is TRBJ2-3, with 8 bases aligning to TRBD1. The CDR3 loop spans 15 amino acids. The J segment lost 4 bases and the V segment lost 10 bases, leaving 13 bases of the junction unmatched. Germline CDR1 MRHNA, CDR2 SNTAGT. In nucleotides, the CDR3 is TGTGCCACCAAGCTGACAGGGGAGATGGCAGATACGCAGTATTTT. This sequence encodes CATKLTGEMADTQYF.

Many counts were recorded for this clonotype. The CDR3 DNA reads TGTGCCAGCAGCGACCGTCCGGGACAGGGTGAAAAACTGTTTTTT. It codes for CASSDRPGQGEKLFF. The chain uses TRBV9 and TRBJ1-4; 9 bases map to TRBD1. V was pared by 3 bases and J by 7 bases, with 7 bases of the junction left unmatched. The germline V gene has CDR1 SGDLS and CDR2 YYNGEE. This CDR3 contains 15 residues.

The sample holds many counts of this clonotype. The rearrangement joins TRBV7-2 to TRBJ2-1; 9 bases line up with TRBD2. The J segment lost 8 bases and the V segment lost 2 bases, leaving 10 bases of the junction unmatched. The CDR3 has 16 residues. Germline CDR1 SGHTA, CDR2 FQGNSA. CDR3 DNA: TGTGCCAGCAGCTTAATTCTGCGGGGGGGTCAGGATGAGCAGTTCTTC. Its translation: CASSLILRGGQDEQFF.

This clonotype has at least ten counts. The chain is built from TRBV13 and TRBJ2-5, with D possibly TRBD2 on 5 matching bases. In germline, CDR1 is PRHDT, CDR2 FYEKMQ (reference sequence). V was cut by 4 bases and J by 4 bases, with 31 bases left in between. There are 20 residues in the CDR3. CDR3 sequence reads: CASSYPRSPTGMEERETQYF. The CDR3 nucleotides are TGTGCCAGCAGCTATCCCCGATCCCCGACGGGAATGGAAGAGCGAGAGACCCAGTACTTC.

The J gene is TRBJ2-1, the V gene TRBV29-1; no clear D. The CDR3 covers 13 residues. Germline loops: CDR1 SQVTM, CDR2 ANQGSEA. Trimming shortened V by 1 base and J by 3 bases, and 7 bases separated the two germline ends. The CDR3 DNA reads as TGCAGCGTTGAAGGGGATAGCTACAATGAGCAGTTCTTC. Its protein product is CSVEGDSYNEQFF.

This clonotype appeared many times. The chain employs TRBV4-2 and TRBJ1-6; D unclear. Looked up from germline, CDR1 is LGHNA and CDR2 is YNFKEQ. V gave up 2 bases and J gave up 3 bases, with 14 bases separating them. This CDR3 comprises 17 residues. The CDR3: CASSQSPPRGYNSPLHF. The CDR3 nucleotides are TGTGCCAGCAGCCAATCCCCTCCCCGCGGCTATAATTCACCCCTCCACTTT.

This clonotype was picked up many times. The chain recombines TRBV7-9 with TRBJ2-5, with D perhaps being TRBD1 or TRBD2 (5 bases each). V was shortened by 5 bases and J by 0 bases, with 13 bases between the two germline ends. This CDR3 contains 15 residues. In germline, CDR1 is SEHNR, CDR2 FQNEAQ (reference sequence). The CDR3 sequence is CASSPWDGNQETQYF. For the CDR3, the DNA is TGTGCCAGCAGCCCCTGGGACGGAAACCAAGAGACCCAGTACTTC.

The chain has TRBV11-2 and TRBJ2-5; D unclear. The CDR3 extends over 14 amino acids. Germline CDR1 SGHAT, CDR2 FQNNGV. Trimming pared 3 bases from V and 1 base from J, leaving 9 bases between. This chain's CDR3 is CASSFSRTQETQYF. CDR3 DNA: TGTGCCAGCAGCTTCTCGCGGACCCAAGAGACCCAGTACTTC.

At least ten counts were recorded for this clonotype. V and J are TRBV28 and TRBJ1-3, with 7 positions matching TRBD1. The germline gives CDR1 MDHEN, CDR2 SYDVKM. The CDR3 contains 14 residues. The junction had 5 bases not matched to a gene; V was cut back by 5 bases and J by 4 bases. The CDR3 sequence: CASSRPGQGNTIYF. In nucleotides, the CDR3 is TGTGCCAGCAGTCGACCGGGACAGGGAAACACCATATATTTT.

This clonotype was found a few times. V and J are TRBV15 and TRBJ2-7; 7 bases align to TRBD1. With 1 base clipped from V and 5 bases from J, the junction kept 5 bases outside the gene matches. Germline V gene data show CDR1 as LNHNV and CDR2 as YYDKDF (reference sequence). The CDR3 is 14 amino acids. CDR3 sequence (DNA): TGTGCCACCAGCAGAGCCGGGACAGTCAACGAGCAGTACTTC. It codes for CATSRAGTVNEQYF. Variable domain in full (rest from reference TRBV15 and TRBJ2-7): DAMVIQNPRYQVTQFGKPVTLSCSQTLNHNVMYWYQQKSSQAPKLLFHYYDKDFNNEADTPDNFQSRRPNTSFCFLDIRSPGLGDTAMYLCATSRAGTVNEQYFGPGTRLTVT.

This clonotype was counted ten times or more. J is TRBJ1-2 and V is TRBV28; 10 nucleotides agree with TRBD1. From germline, CDR1 is MDHEN and CDR2 SYDVKM. After removal of 4 bases from V and 0 bases from J, the junction contained 11 bases not matched to a gene. The CDR3 totals 18 residues. The CDR3 region is CASSSKYRDRGPNYGYTF. The CDR3 DNA is TGTGCCAGCAGTTCGAAATACCGGGACAGGGGTCCTAACTATGGCTACACCTTC.

The V call is TRBV5-1, the J call TRBJ1-2; D gene unclear. The germline V gene encodes CDR1 SGHRS and CDR2 YFSETQ. V was pared by 0 bases and J by 0 bases, with 6 bases between. The CDR3 covers 14 residues. CDR3 residues: CASSLAVANYGYTF. CDR3 DNA: TGCGCCAGCAGCTTGGCCGTAGCTAACTATGGCTACACCTTC.

This clonotype was observed many times. The genes are TRBV3-1 and TRBJ2-7; 8 nucleotides line up with TRBD1. This CDR3 has 14 residues. V shed 3 bases and J 3 bases; nucleotides not matched to a gene: 4. Germline lookup yields CDR1 LGHDT and CDR2 YNNKEL (reference sequence). CDR3 protein: CASSHLGTGYEQYF. The CDR3 nucleotides are TGTGCCAGCAGCCACCTCGGGACAGGCTACGAGCAGTACTTC.

Ten or more counts support this clonotype. The chain has TRBV19 and TRBJ1-1, with 9 bases that match TRBD1. The ends lost 5 bases at V and 7 bases at J; junction bases unmatched: 11. From germline, CDR1 is LNHDA and CDR2 SQIVND (reference sequence). This CDR3 spans 15 amino acids. CDR3 in amino acids: CASSSDTGGEHEAFF. The CDR3 nucleotides are TGTGCCAGTAGTTCGGATACAGGGGGCGAGCATGAAGCTTTCTTT.